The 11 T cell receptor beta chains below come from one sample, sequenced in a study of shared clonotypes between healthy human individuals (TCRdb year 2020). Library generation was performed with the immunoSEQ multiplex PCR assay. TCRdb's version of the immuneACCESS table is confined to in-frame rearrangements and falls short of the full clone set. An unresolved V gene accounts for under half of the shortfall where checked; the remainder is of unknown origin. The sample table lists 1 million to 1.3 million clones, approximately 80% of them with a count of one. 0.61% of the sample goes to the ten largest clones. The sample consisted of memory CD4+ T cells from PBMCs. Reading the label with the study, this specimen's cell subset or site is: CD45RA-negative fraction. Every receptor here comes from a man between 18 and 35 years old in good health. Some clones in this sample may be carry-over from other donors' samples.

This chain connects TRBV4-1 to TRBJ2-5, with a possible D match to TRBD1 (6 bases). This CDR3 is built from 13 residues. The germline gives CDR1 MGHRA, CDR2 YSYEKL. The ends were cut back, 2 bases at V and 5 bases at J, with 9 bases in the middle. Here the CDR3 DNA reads TGCGCCAGCAGCCAAAACAGGGTGGAGACCCAGTACTTC. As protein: CASSQNRVETQYF.

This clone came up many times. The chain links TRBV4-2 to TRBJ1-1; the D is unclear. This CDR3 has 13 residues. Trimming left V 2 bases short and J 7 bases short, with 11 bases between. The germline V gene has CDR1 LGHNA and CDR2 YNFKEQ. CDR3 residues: CASSQKGALEAFF. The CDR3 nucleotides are TGTGCCAGCAGCCAAAAAGGTGCACTTGAAGCTTTCTTT.

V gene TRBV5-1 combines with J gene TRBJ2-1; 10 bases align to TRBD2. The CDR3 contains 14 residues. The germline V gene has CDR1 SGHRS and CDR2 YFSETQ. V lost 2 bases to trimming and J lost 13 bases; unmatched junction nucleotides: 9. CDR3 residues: CASSLGLAEDQQFF. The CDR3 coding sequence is TGCGCCAGCAGCTTAGGACTAGCGGAAGACCAACAGTTCTTC.

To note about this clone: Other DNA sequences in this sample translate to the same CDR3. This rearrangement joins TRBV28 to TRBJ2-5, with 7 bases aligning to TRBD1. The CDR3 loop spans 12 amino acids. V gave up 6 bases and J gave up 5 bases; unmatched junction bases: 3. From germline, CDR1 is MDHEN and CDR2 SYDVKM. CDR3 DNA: TGTGCCAGCAGCCAAGGGGGCGAGACCCAGTACTTC. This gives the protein CASSQGGETQYF.

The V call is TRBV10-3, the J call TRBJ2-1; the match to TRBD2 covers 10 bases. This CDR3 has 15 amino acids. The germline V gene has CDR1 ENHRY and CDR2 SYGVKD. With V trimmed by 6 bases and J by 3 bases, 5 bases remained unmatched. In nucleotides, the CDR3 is TGTGCCATCAGCCTCGGACTAGCGGACTACAATGAGCAGTTCTTC. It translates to CAISLGLADYNEQFF.

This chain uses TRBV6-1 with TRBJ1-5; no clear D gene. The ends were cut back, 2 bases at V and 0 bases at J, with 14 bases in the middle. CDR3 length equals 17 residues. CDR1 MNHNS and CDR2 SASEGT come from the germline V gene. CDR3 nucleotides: TGTGCCAGCAGTGAAACCAAACCAAGCTATAGCAATCAGCCCCAGCATTTT. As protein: CASSETKPSYSNQPQHF.

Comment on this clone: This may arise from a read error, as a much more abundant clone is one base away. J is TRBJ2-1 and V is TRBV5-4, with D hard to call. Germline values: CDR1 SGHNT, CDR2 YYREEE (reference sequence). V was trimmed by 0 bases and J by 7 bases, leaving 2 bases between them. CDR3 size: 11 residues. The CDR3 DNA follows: TGTGCCAGCAGCTTGGGGAATGAGCAGTTCTTC. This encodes CASSLGNEQFF.

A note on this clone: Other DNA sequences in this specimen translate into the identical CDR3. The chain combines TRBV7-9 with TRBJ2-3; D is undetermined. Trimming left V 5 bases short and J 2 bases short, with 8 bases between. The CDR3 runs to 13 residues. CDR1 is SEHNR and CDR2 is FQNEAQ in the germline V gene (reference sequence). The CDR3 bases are TGTGCCAGCAGCCCCCTCTCCACAGATACGCAGTATTTT. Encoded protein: CASSPLSTDTQYF.

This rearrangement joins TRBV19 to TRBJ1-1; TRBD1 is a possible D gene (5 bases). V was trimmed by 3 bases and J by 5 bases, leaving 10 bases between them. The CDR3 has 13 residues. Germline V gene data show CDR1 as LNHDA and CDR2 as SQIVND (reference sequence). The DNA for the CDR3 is TGTGCCAGTAGTATTCAGACAGATACTGAAGCTTTCTTT. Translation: CASSIQTDTEAFF.

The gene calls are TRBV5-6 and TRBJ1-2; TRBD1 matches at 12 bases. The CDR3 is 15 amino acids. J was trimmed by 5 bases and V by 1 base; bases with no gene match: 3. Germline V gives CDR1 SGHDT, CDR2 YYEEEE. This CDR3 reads CASSLLGQGAYGYTF. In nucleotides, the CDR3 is TGTGCCAGCAGCTTGTTGGGACAGGGGGCGTATGGCTACACCTTC.

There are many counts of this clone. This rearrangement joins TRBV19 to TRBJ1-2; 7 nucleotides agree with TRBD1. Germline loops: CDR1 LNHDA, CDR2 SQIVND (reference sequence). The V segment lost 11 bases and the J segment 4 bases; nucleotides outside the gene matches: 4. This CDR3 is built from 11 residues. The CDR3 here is CAGWTGYGYTF. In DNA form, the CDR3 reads TGTGCCGGGTGGACAGGCTATGGCTACACCTTC.